The clone carrying this TCR beta chain was seen repeatedly, ten times or more. What it binds is unknown. The sample comes from a study of regulatory T cells in long-lasting Graves disease. Study results and caveats: Segments TRBV28, TRBJ1-2 and TRBJ2-5 showed preferential usage in persistent disease.

The CDR3 totals 14 residues. V lost 2 bases and J lost 6; bases outside the gene matches: 3. CDR1 and CDR2 from the germline V gene are MNHEY and SVGEGT. Building of the TCR beta libraries involved iRepertoire HTBI primers and Arm-PCR of CDR3 regions. MiXCR, applied by TCRdb to the multiplex PCR reads, yields one record per CDR3 protein. This sample has 350,000 to 500,000 distinct CDR3 sequences, with 12% to 15% found just once. As to time point: newly diagnosed GD, antithyroid drugs for less than 3 months. PBMC RNA served as the TCR library source. The authors drew approximately 9 milliliters of peripheral blood into EDTA tubes. Another study also made use of these data, one on T cells in Graves' hyperthyroidism and ophthalmopathy.

The material sequenced was peripheral blood mononuclear cells (PBMCs), taken at new diagnosis, from a patient treated with antithyroid drugs. This sequence originates from a woman between 45 and 60 years old with Graves disease. The rearrangement joins TRBV6-2 or TRBV6-3 to TRBJ1-5; 8 positions match TRBD1. The DNA for the CDR3 is TGTGCCAGCAGTTACCAGGGGACAGGTCAGCCCCAGCATTTT. It codes for CASSYQGTGQPQHF.